What follows describes a single T cell receptor (beta chain). Its antigen is still unknown. Vbeta (60) and Jbeta (13) primers were used in the PCR. Method: immunoSEQ multiplex PCR; TCRdb's copy keeps in-frame clones and lacks some. The data hold roughly 92,000 clones, with around 81% observed a single time. These data belong to a study of cytomegalovirus exposure and HLA in healthy donors. Findings and limits, study-wide: Looking again later, the authors saw that most CMV-associated TCR beta chains seemed HLA-restricted. The availability of immune exposure information extended only to CMV serostatus.

Germline CDR1 and CDR2: SGHTA and FQGNSA. The CDR3 length is 14 residues. With 2 bases removed from V and 8 bases from J, the gap between germline ends came to 13 bases. The sample was PBMCs. The gene calls are TRBV7-2 and TRBJ2-1, with a tentative D call TRBD2 (6 bases). This receptor was taken from a woman between 65 and 79 years old in good health and CMV-seropositive. Here the CDR3 reads CASSLPSVPHEQFF. CDR3 bases: TGTGCCAGCAGCTTACCTAGCGTGCCACATGAGCAGTTCTTC.